The 27 T cell receptor beta chains below all came from one sample that was sequenced in a study of CD8+CD57+ T cells in acquired aplastic anemia. Genomic DNA was employed as the template in profiling TCR beta VDJ and CDR3. TCRdb used MiXCR to reprocess the reads, holding one entry per CDR3 protein. Altogether hundreds of thousands of distinct CDR3 sequences are present, around 30% being singletons, with the ten largest covering around 0.82%. The patients chosen for sequencing had shown expansion of CD8+CD57+ cells (detected by flow cytometry). The sample consisted of sorted CD4+, CD8+, or CD8+CD57+ T cells (not recorded which) from PBMCs. All receptors derive from a human donor with aplastic anemia.

This clonotype was observed many times. The rearrangement joins TRBV19 to TRBJ1-2; perhaps TRBD1 as D (5 bases). The ends were cut back, 8 bases at V and 7 bases at J, with 20 bases in the middle. The CDR3 is made up of 14 amino acids. Germline lookup yields CDR1 LNHDA and CDR2 SQIVND (reference sequence). In DNA, the CDR3 is TGTGCCAGTGGAATCCGGGACCTGGGGGGTGGCTACACCTTC. This gives the protein CASGIRDLGGGYTF.

This clonotype was observed a single time. This chain joins TRBV19 and TRBJ2-5; 7 bases are shared with TRBD1. With V trimmed by 9 bases and J by 0 bases, 4 bases remained unmatched. The CDR3 length is 13 residues. Germline-derived CDR1 and CDR2 are LNHDA and SQIVND (reference sequence). The CDR3 here is CASRDRDQETQYF. As DNA, the CDR3 is TGTGCCAGCAGAGACAGGGACCAAGAGACCCAGTACTTC.

This sequence joins TRBV29-1 and TRBJ2-3, with a weak D call TRBD2 (7 bases). CDR1 SQVTM and CDR2 ANQGSEA come from the germline V gene. Trimming shortened V by 6 bases and J by 8 bases, and 27 bases separated the two germline ends. The CDR3 runs 16 residues. CDR3 in DNA: TGCAGCGTGACTAGCAGGGAGACAGGCACCTTTGGTACGCAGTATTTT. Its translation is CSVTSRETGTFGTQYF.

A few counts support this clonotype. The V call is TRBV5-1, the J call TRBJ2-7; TRBD2 matches 8 bases. Germline-derived CDR1 and CDR2 are SGHRS and YFSETQ. The CDR3 has 13 amino acids. The V gene end was trimmed by 3 bases and the J gene end by 7 bases; junction bases not matched to a gene: 6. The CDR3 loop reads CASSSRGGGEQYF. CDR3 coding DNA: TGCGCCAGCAGCTCCCGGGGGGGTGGAGAGCAGTACTTC. The whole variable domain, remainder taken from reference TRBV5-1 and TRBJ2-7, is KAGVTQTPRYLIKTRGQQVTLSCSPISGHRSVSWYQQTPGQGLQFLFEYFSETQRNKGNFPGRFSGRQFSNSRSEMNVSTLELGDSALYLCASSSRGGGEQYFGPGTRLTVT.

In this sample, this clonotype turned up a few times. V and J are TRBV5-1 and TRBJ2-5; 7 nucleotides match TRBD2. The trim removed 0 bases at V and 5 bases at J, leaving 7 bases unmatched. In germline, CDR1 is SGHRS, CDR2 YFSETQ. The CDR3 has 15 residues. CDR3 nucleotides: TGCGCCAGCAGCTTGGATCCTGCGGGAGTCGAGACCCAGTACTTC. This gives the protein CASSLDPAGVETQYF.

This clonotype showed up many times. The chain has TRBV2 and TRBJ2-7; the match to TRBD2 covers 16 bases. CDR3 size: 16 residues. J was trimmed by 4 bases and V by 6 bases; bases with no gene match: 6. The germline gives CDR1 SNHLY, CDR2 FYNNEI. CDR3 DNA: TGTGCCAGCAGGACCGGGACTAGCGGGAGGGTGTACGAGCAGTACTTC. Its translation is CASRTGTSGRVYEQYF.

The rearrangement uses TRBV9 and TRBJ1-5; D not certain. CDR3 length equals 15 residues. V was trimmed by 2 bases and J by 1 base, leaving 10 bases between them. The germline V gene encodes CDR1 SGDLS and CDR2 YYNGEE. CDR3 nucleotide sequence: TGTGCCAGCAGCGTGGATCTTGGAAGCAATCAGCCCCAGCATTTT. This gives the protein CASSVDLGSNQPQHF.

The chain couples TRBV30 to TRBJ2-7; 8 bases align to TRBD1. CDR3 length: 14 residues. Unmatched junction bases numbered 11, after V lost 3 bases and J lost 7 bases. The germline V gene has CDR1 GTSNPN and CDR2 SVGIG (reference sequence). Here the CDR3 reads CAWRQQGGLREQYF. The CDR3 DNA follows: TGTGCCTGGAGGCAACAGGGGGGTCTTCGGGAGCAGTACTTC.

V and J are TRBV10-1 and TRBJ1-1; 9 bases agree with TRBD1. Germline CDR1 reads WNHNN; CDR2 reads SYGVQD (reference sequence). J gave up 1 base and V 8 bases, and 5 bases lay outside the gene matches. The CDR3 totals 14 residues. The CDR3 region has the DNA TGCGCCAGCTTCGGGGGACAGGGGAACACTGAAGCTTTCTTT. Its translation: CASFGGQGNTEAFF.

The chain is built from TRBV19 and TRBJ2-7, with TRBD1 as a possible D gene (6 bases). V lost 5 bases, J lost 3 bases, and 11 bases lay in between. CDR3 length: 13 residues. CDR1 LNHDA and CDR2 SQIVND come from the germline V gene (reference sequence). CDR3 DNA: TGTGCCAGTAGTGGAGACAGGCACTACGAGCAGTACTTC. This codes for CASSGDRHYEQYF.

This clonotype was detected a few times. The J gene is TRBJ1-3, the V gene TRBV12-3 or TRBV12-4; D not certain. CDR3 size: 15 residues. Trimming pared 1 base from V and 2 bases from J, leaving 9 bases between. CDR3 amino acids: CASSLEGHPGNTIYF. The CDR3 nucleotides read TGTGCCAGCAGTTTAGAGGGCCACCCTGGAAACACCATATATTTT.

V and J are TRBV7-3 and TRBJ2-5, with 7 nucleotides matching TRBD2. The CDR3 runs 15 residues. The trim removed 5 bases at V and 4 bases at J, leaving 10 bases unmatched. Germline values: CDR1 SGHTA, CDR2 FQGTGA. CDR3 protein: CASSQTGGGVETQYF. The CDR3 DNA follows: TGTGCCAGCAGCCAGACTGGCGGGGGAGTAGAGACCCAGTACTTC.

This clonotype was observed many times. The J gene is TRBJ1-5, the V gene TRBV20-1; TRBD1 might be the D (6 bases). The CDR3 totals 14 residues. Trimming stripped 5 bases from V and 9 bases from J, with 20 bases between. From germline, CDR1 is DFQATT and CDR2 SNEGSKA (reference sequence). This CDR3 is CSAGGGAASVPQHF. In nucleotides, the CDR3 is TGCAGTGCTGGAGGGGGGGCTGCGAGTGTGCCCCAGCATTTT.

This chain links TRBV4-1 with TRBJ2-3; possible D gene TRBD2, 7 bases. V shed 0 bases and J shed 4 bases, with 17 bases lying between them. Germline V CDR1 and CDR2: MGHRA, YSYEKL. The CDR3 is 17 amino acids. CDR3 in DNA: TGCGCCAGCAGCCAAGATGGTCGGGGGGCAGGGTCAGATACGCAGTATTTT. Translation: CASSQDGRGAGSDTQYF.

The chain links TRBV4-2 to TRBJ2-6, with D possibly being TRBD1 (6 bases). CDR1 is LGHNA, CDR2 YNFKEQ, per germline. This CDR3 is built from 17 residues. V lost 0 bases, J lost 5 bases, and 14 bases lay in between. The CDR3 loop is CASSQDRGASRANVLTF. In nucleotides, the CDR3 is TGTGCCAGCAGCCAAGACAGGGGCGCGAGTAGGGCCAACGTCCTGACTTTC.

This clonotype came up many times. V and J are TRBV9 and TRBJ1-2; a possible D gene is TRBD1 (6 bases). There are 14 residues in the CDR3. The germline V and J ends were trimmed by 4 bases and 3 bases, with 13 bases remaining between them. CDR1 is SGDLS, CDR2 YYNGEE, per germline. The CDR3 DNA follows: TGTGCCAGCAGCCCCGGGACACCATACTATGGCTACACCTTC. Translating it yields CASSPGTPYYGYTF.

This clonotype showed up many times. The chain is built from TRBV6-4 and TRBJ2-3; D uncertain. The CDR3 sequence is 12 residues long. Germline values: CDR1 MRHNA, CDR2 SNTAGT. V was cut by 0 bases and J by 5 bases, with 3 bases left in between. CDR3 protein: CASSDSEDTQYF. The CDR3 nucleotides are TGTGCCAGCAGTGACTCTGAAGATACGCAGTATTTT.

This clonotype was seen a few times. J is TRBJ2-3 and V is TRBV11-2, with 8 bases aligning to TRBD2. Germline loops: CDR1 SGHAT, CDR2 FQNNGV. Unmatched junction bases numbered 6, after V lost 3 bases and J lost 4 bases. This CDR3 contains 15 residues. DNA of the CDR3: TGTGCCAGCAGCTTGGTTACCGGGGGGGCAGATACGCAGTATTTT. Residues: CASSLVTGGADTQYF. Based on the CDR3 plus reference TRBV11-2 and TRBJ2-3, the full variable domain is EAGVAQSPRYKIIEKRQSVAFWCNPISGHATLYWYQQILGQGPKLLIQFQNNGVVDDSQLPKDRFSAERLKGVDSTLKIQPAKLEDSAVYLCASSLVTGGADTQYFGPGTRLTVL.

The rearrangement joins TRBV25-1 to TRBJ2-5; D is unclear. Germline values: CDR1 MGHDK, CDR2 SYGVNS. The V and J ends lost 3 bases and 7 bases respectively, with 9 bases between them. The CDR3 has 12 amino acids. The DNA of the CDR3 is TGTGCCAGCAGTGAGGACCATGGGACCCAGTACTTC. It yields the protein CASSEDHGTQYF.

The chain employs TRBV4-2 and TRBJ1-5; possible D gene TRBD1, 5 bases. The CDR3 consists of 17 residues. Germline loops: CDR1 LGHNA, CDR2 YNFKEQ. The V end was cut by 1 base, the J end by 0 bases, with 13 bases between. Written as DNA, the CDR3 is TGTGCCAGCAGCCAAGGTACGAGGACAAGTAGCAATCAGCCCCAGCATTTT. Its protein is CASSQGTRTSSNQPQHF.

The chain links TRBV4-1 to TRBJ1-2; TRBD1 aligns across 9 bases. This CDR3 comprises 19 residues. V trimming: 1 base; J trimming: 9 bases; junction bases outside the gene matches: 21. Germline CDR1 and CDR2: MGHRA and YSYEKL. The CDR3 coding sequence is TGCGCCAGCAGCCAAGTACAAGGCGGGGCCGGGACAGGGATAGAAAGCTACACCTTC. Protein sequence: CASSQVQGGAGTGIESYTF.

The V and J genes are TRBV6-5 and TRBJ1-2; D call uncertain. V was cut by 2 bases and J by 2 bases, with 12 bases left in between. CDR1 and CDR2 from the germline V gene are MNHEY and SVGAGI. The CDR3 runs 15 residues. The DNA of the CDR3 is TGTGCCAGCAGTTACCCAGAGAATTCCAACTATGGCTACACCTTC. Translating gives CASSYPENSNYGYTF.

This clonotype was seen a handful of times. At one of its ends the junction is not consistent with the germline gene, which may arise from a read error. The chain carries TRBV10-3 and TRBJ1-5; weak D call: TRBD1 (5 bases). Germline V lookup: CDR1 ENHRY, CDR2 SYGVKD. There are 16 residues in the CDR3. CDR3 protein: CASSEGTGSRGQPQHF. The CDR3 region has the DNA TGTGCCAGCAGTGAAGGCACCGGGAGTCGGGGGCAGCCCCAGCATTTT.

The rearrangement links TRBV6-1 to TRBJ1-5, with TRBD1 matching 7 bases. The CDR3 loop spans 14 amino acids. Per the germline V gene, CDR1 is MNHNS and CDR2 is SASEGT. The CDR3 bases are TGTGCTGTAGATCCAGGGGGAGGCAATCAGCCCCAGCATTTT. As protein: CAVDPGGGNQPQHF.

Ten or more counts support this clonotype. The chain joins TRBV7-2 to TRBJ1-2; no firm D call. In germline, CDR1 is SGHTA, CDR2 FQGNSA. CDR3 length: 13 residues. Deletions cut 5 bases from V and 1 base from J, with 8 bases between. The CDR3 bases are TGTGCCAGCAGCCGCAGGAGTAACTATGGCTACACCTTC. Translation gives CASSRRSNYGYTF.

This clonotype was observed many times. The chain's CDR3 is CASSEWAVQNTEAFF. The CDR3 DNA reads as TGTGCCAGCAGTGAATGGGCAGTACAGAACACTGAAGCTTTCTTT. This chain joins TRBV2 and TRBJ1-1; no clear D. The CDR3 length is 15 residues. Germline V gene sequence: CDR1 SNHLY, CDR2 FYNNEI. The germline V and J ends were trimmed by 2 bases and 1 base, with 11 bases remaining between them.

This clonotype appeared a few times. J is TRBJ2-2 and V is TRBV5-1; 12 bases are a match to TRBD2. The CDR3 sequence is 17 residues long. Trimming took 3 bases from V and 4 from J; bases not matched to a gene: 7. Germline CDR1 is SGHRS and CDR2 is YFSETQ. The CDR3 DNA reads TGCGCCAGCAGCTGGTCGACTAGCGGGGGAGCCACCGGGGAGCTGTTTTTT. It encodes CASSWSTSGGATGELFF.